This T cell receptor (beta chain) was sequenced during a study of blood T cell repertoires in COVID-19 (dated by TCRdb to about 2020). A note on the overall study: The collaborator samples originated in the United States, Italy and Spain and spanned the acute and convalescent phases of COVID-19. The material from the prospective study consisted of cDNA or gDNA derived from T cells, B-cell-depleted T cells, or PBMCs. HLA class I and class II types, where available, came from metadata supplied by the sample provider rather than from assay-based typing. Nearly every sample came with metadata listing a de-identified subject ID, COVID-19 status, age in years and sex. Subjects who had been exposed to COVID-19, were actively infected with it, or had recovered from it provided the deeply sampled blood TCRbeta repertoires that made up the dataset. The repertoires were released in a freely available public database meant as a resource for research on the immune response to SARS-CoV-2. Samples came from the ongoing ImmuneRACE study (first 160 participants) plus 1,254 subjects from 6 global collaborators.

In regard to this clone: Its antigen has not been determined. Base qualities are not at hand, and no much larger clone is one base apart.

General conclusions and limits of the study: How much clinical and demographic metadata was included differed by source and by participant, and the metadata was provided uncurated.

Collaborating institutions collected whole blood in K2EDTA tubes following their own protocols. Collaborator samples were shipped for TCRbeta analysis as frozen whole blood, isolated PBMCs, or DNA extracted from either sample type. TCRbeta CDR3 regions were amplified from genomic DNA using the immunoSEQ Assay, a bias-controlled multiplex PCR. The source study handled its data this way. Within the assay, amplification of reference gene primers was used to estimate how many nucleated cells each sample contained. To quantify the absolute abundance of each unique TCRbeta CDR3 rearrangement, sequence reads were collapsed and filtered. For each sample, productive Simpson clonality was calculated by taking the square root of Simpson's diversity index across productive rearrangements. TCRdb mirrors the immuneACCESS table, restricted to in-frame sequences. Some clones are absent from its copies; in checked studies, under half trace to an unresolved V gene, and the reason for the others is unknown. Clone size and the V and J calls come from that table; the DNA yielded D and trimming. The sample yields 120,000 to 150,000 clones; around nine tenths were counted once. The ten largest clones represent 4% to 4.5% of the sample.

Trimming takes 3 bases from V and 7 bases from J, and the germline ends sit 27 bases apart. CDR1 is given as SEHNR and CDR2 as FQNEAQ, both from the germline V gene (reference sequence). Its CDR3 holds 18 amino acids, cysteine through phenylalanine. Here the CDR3 DNA is all that survives: 54 bases in frame from base 1. Sequencing used peripheral blood. The rearrangement combines TRBV7-9 with TRBJ1-1; the D region possibly corresponds to TRBD1 (6 bases align). This clonotype was sampled from a woman aged 35 to 49 with acute or convalescent COVID-19. DNA sequence: TGTGCCAGCAGCTTTAGTTTGGGACATGGTTCGGGTAATTTTGAAGCTTTCTTT. The encoded protein is CASSFSLGHGSGNFEAFF.